Below are 3 T cell receptor beta chains sequenced from a single sample in a study of blood T cell repertoires in COVID-19. Clones were sequenced by immunoSEQ multiplex PCR, and TCRdb holds only the in-frame ones, with some missing. The sample yields 100,000 or so clones, 70% to 90% seen once. Sample: peripheral blood. These receptor sequences come from a human donor in a cohort sampled during active COVID-19.

This clone was observed once. The CDR3: CASSYGETGVGAFF. The CDR3, as DNA: TGTGCCAGCAGTTACGGAGAAACAGGGGTCGGGGCTTTCTTT. The gene calls are TRBV6-5 and TRBJ1-1; 7 bases match TRBD1. Germline V gene sequence: CDR1 MNHEY, CDR2 SVGAGI. This CDR3 has 14 amino acids. V shed 2 bases and J 11 bases; nucleotides not matched to a gene: 11.

This chain connects TRBV5-4 to TRBJ1-1, with D hard to call. CDR1 and CDR2 (germline): SGHNT, YYREEE (reference sequence). CDR3 length: 13 amino acids. The germline V and J ends were trimmed by 10 bases and 2 bases, with 15 bases remaining between them. The CDR3 nucleotides read TGTGCCTCCAACAGAGAATTCAACACTGAAGCTTTCTTT. It yields the protein CASNREFNTEAFF. The whole variable domain, remainder taken from reference TRBV5-4 and TRBJ1-1, is ETGVTQSPTHLIKTRGQQVTLRCSSQSGHNTVSWYQQALGQGPQFIFQYYREEENGRGNFPPRFSGLQFPNYSSELNVNALELDDSALYLCASNREFNTEAFFGQGTRLTVV.

The chain combines TRBV7-9 with TRBJ2-1, with D unclear. The CDR3 runs 11 residues. Looked up from germline, CDR1 is SEHNR and CDR2 is FQNEAQ (reference sequence). V was pared by 8 bases and J by 4 bases, with 6 bases between. CDR3 bases: TGTGCCAGCGCGGAATACAATGAGCAGTTCTTC. It codes for CASAEYNEQFF.